This T cell receptor beta chain was recorded in a study of T cell responses to AZD1222 COVID-19 vaccine (dated by TCRdb to the early 2020s). The study in broad terms: AZD1222 recipients given second doses at about 4 weeks or at about 12 weeks were pooled, since spike-specific TCR depth and breadth were not found to differ between the two schedules. Trial participants were enrolled into age subgroups of 18-55, 56-69 and 70-plus years, which contained approximately 150, 28 and 58 TCR-sequenced participants, respectively. A total of just over 230 trial participants underwent TCR sequencing, of whom 200 to 220 had received two doses of AZD1222 and approximately 25 had received two doses of the MenACWY control vaccine.

A word on this clone: Its antigen is unknown. No clone much larger than this one lies a single base away; base qualities are absent.

Summary of the overall study and its limitations: The 56-69-year group was small, and its depth increase did not reach significance, likely because of low power. Because no day 14 peak-response samples were available, the repertoires could be characterized only after the peak T cell response. Reportedly, almost half of the unique spike-specific TCRs recognized epitopes lying outside the regions that are mutated in the B.1.351 and B.1.1.7 variants. Only five or six AZD1222 recipients were SARS-CoV-2 seropositive at baseline, limiting conclusions about previously exposed vaccinees. Spike-specific TCR breadth and depth rose significantly after two AZD1222 doses compared with day 0 and with MenACWY recipients. Participants were mostly white British, with more females than males. The authors suggested clonal diversity may have been underestimated. Vaccine-associated CD4 TCRs spanned the whole spike protein, with dominant responses in regions 160-218 and 743-854.

The CDR3 regions of human TCRbeta chains were subjected to immunosequencing. The study's own analysis went as follows. TCRs in the repertoires were compared against a reference library of SARS-CoV-2-specific TCRs that had been generated with the MIRA antigen-specificity platform. Breadth was defined as the fraction of unique TCRs that were SARS-CoV-2-associated. Depth was defined as the fraction of total T cells that were SARS-CoV-2-associated. Each spike-specific TCR was assigned to its reactive spike region and to a CD4 or CD8 class using the MIRA data. Log10-transformed breadth and depth values were compared by one-way ANOVA with Sidak's multiple comparisons tests. The clones in this table, taken by TCRdb from immuneACCESS, are in-frame only. Not every clone is retained; where verified, under half of the shortfall comes from an unresolved V gene, and the cause of the rest is unknown. V and J calls and clone size are as listed in that table; D and trimming were resolved from the DNA. The sample includes 75,000 to 100,000 clones, with roughly 88% observed a single time. The top ten constitute under 6.5% of the sample.

Via the germline V gene, CDR1 is SGHRS and CDR2 YFSETQ. Reading from cysteine to phenylalanine, the CDR3 counts 15 amino acids. The read is trimmed to its CDR3 DNA, 45 bases read in frame from base 1. The V and J ends are trimmed by 0 bases and 2 bases, leaving 8 bases between them. The sample's time point label, decoded: baseline before first vaccination. Vaccinee samples were obtained from the UK trials COV001 and COV002, which included a single-blind randomized controlled phase 2/3 trial of AZD1222 (ChAdOx1 nCoV-19) in healthy adults. For TCRbeta chain sequencing, PBMC samples were collected from trial participants at day 0 and at day 28 after the second dose.

The sample here was peripheral blood, taken on day 0 of AZD1222 vaccination. The sequence was collected from an adult in good health. The chain employs TRBV5-1 and TRBJ2-2; no D gene can be assigned with confidence. CDR3 sequence: CASSLVAVNTGELFF. Read as DNA, the sequence is TGCGCCAGCAGCTTGGTAGCTGTTAACACCGGGGAGCTGTTTTTT.